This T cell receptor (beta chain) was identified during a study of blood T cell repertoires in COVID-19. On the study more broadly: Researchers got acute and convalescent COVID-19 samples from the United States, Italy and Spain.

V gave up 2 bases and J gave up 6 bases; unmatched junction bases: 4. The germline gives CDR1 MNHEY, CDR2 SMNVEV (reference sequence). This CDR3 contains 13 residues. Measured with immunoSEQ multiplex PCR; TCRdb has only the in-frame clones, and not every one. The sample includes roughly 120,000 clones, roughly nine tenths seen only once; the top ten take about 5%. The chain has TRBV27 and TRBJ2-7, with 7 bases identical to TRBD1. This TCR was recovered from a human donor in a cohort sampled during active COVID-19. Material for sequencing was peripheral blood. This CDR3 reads CASSLKGAGEQYF. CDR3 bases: TGTGCCAGCAGTTTAAAGGGGGCGGGCGAGCAGTACTTC.